These 9 T cell receptor beta chains were sequenced from one sample in a study of Ad26.COV2.S vaccination and SARS-CoV-2 variants (dated by TCRdb to about 2021). The sample's treatment or condition label, in plain terms: about 20 received Ad26.COV2.S at low or high dose, single or two shots; about 5 received placebo; per-sample allocation not given. Repertoires of vaccine and placebo recipients were sequenced from samples collected on day 63 after the first injection. The library was produced with the immunoSEQ multiplex PCR assay. In TCRdb, the immuneACCESS table is reduced to in-frame sequences with V and J assigned. These tables do not hold every clone; where another copy was compared, an unresolved V gene accounts for under half, and the others remain unexplained. The sample includes more than 250,000 clones, with 70% to 90% observed a single time. The ten largest account for about 3.6% of the sample.

Material: peripheral blood, obtained in a trial of Ad26.COV2.S vaccine versus placebo. These receptors were obtained from a person between 18 and 65 years old who received the Ad26.COV2.S COVID-19 vaccine or a placebo.

J is TRBJ2-7 and V is TRBV1; the D call of TRBD1 is as the table states it, not checked on the DNA. TRBV1 is an annotated pseudogene. The CDR3 is 12 residues long. The chain's CDR3 is CTSSQDTDRGYF. The DNA for the CDR3 is TGCACCAGCAGCCAAGATACAGACAGAGGGTACTTC.

As concerns this clone: No DNA is shown, since the ends of the CDR3 on it are uncertain; the CDR3 is the one TCRdb lists. The chain employs TRBV24-1 and TRBJ1-2. The CDR3 is 13 amino acids in total, end residues counted. Germline V gene data show CDR1 as KGHDR and CDR2 as SFDVKD. This CDR3 reads CATKDLIWAAGTF.

Only one count was recorded for this clone. The CDR3 loop reads CASSLPRREQRSGANVLTF. CDR3 DNA sequence: TGCGCCAGCAGCCTTCCCCGGCGTGAACAACGCTCTGGGGCCAACGTCCTGACTTTC. The chain joins TRBV4-1 to TRBJ2-6; D is ambiguous. CDR1 and CDR2 from the germline V gene are MGHRA and YSYEKL. Trimming took off 4 bases at V and 0 bases at J, with 19 bases between the two ends. CDR3 length equals 19 residues.

The V call is TRBV20-1, the J call TRBJ1-5; 7 bases agree with TRBD1. V gave up 3 bases and J gave up 4 bases; unmatched junction bases: 3. Germline loops: CDR1 DFQATT, CDR2 SNEGSKA (reference sequence). The CDR3 spans 13 residues. CDR3 sequence reads: CSASLGQNQPQHF. The DNA for the CDR3 is TGCAGTGCTAGTTTGGGACAGAATCAGCCCCAGCATTTT.

The genes are TRBV10-1 and TRBJ2-1; 9 nucleotides line up with TRBD2. CDR1 and CDR2 from the germline V gene are WNHNN and SYGVQD (reference sequence). This CDR3 spans 13 amino acids. V shed 5 bases and J 14 bases; nucleotides not matched to a gene: 10. CDR3 nucleotide sequence: TGCGCCAGCAGTTTGCCTAGCGGGACCCTAAAGTTCTTC. This sequence encodes CASSLPSGTLKFF.

The genes are TRBV14 and TRBJ2-1, with 7 nucleotides matching TRBD2. The CDR3 has 14 residues. The V gene end was trimmed by 4 bases and the J gene end by 7 bases; junction bases not matched to a gene: 7. Germline values: CDR1 SGHDN, CDR2 FVKESK. CDR3 protein: CASSRLAVGNEQFF. The CDR3 DNA follows: TGTGCCAGCAGCCGGCTAGCGGTGGGTAATGAGCAGTTCTTC.

This clone was counted only a few times. This rearrangement joins TRBV6-4 to TRBJ1-5; D gene unclear. Trimming removed 5 bases at V and 6 bases at J, with 11 bases between. The CDR3 has 13 residues. CDR1 and CDR2 (germline): MRHNA, SNTAGT. CDR3 residues: CASSSGAGQPQHF. In nucleotides, the CDR3 is TGTGCCAGCAGTTCTGGTGCAGGTCAGCCCCAGCATTTT.

In DNA, the CDR3 is TGTGCCAGTAGGGACTTAGGACCAAACTCCTACGAGCAGTACTTC. Translated: CASRDLGPNSYEQYF. The J gene is TRBJ2-7, the V gene TRBV19; a possible D gene is TRBD2 (5 bases). V gave up 6 bases and J gave up 0 bases, with 15 bases separating them. Germline CDR1 LNHDA, CDR2 SQIVND (reference sequence). The CDR3 consists of 15 residues.

The V and J genes are TRBV29-1 and TRBJ2-1, with D uncertain. This CDR3 has 11 amino acids. Looked up from germline, CDR1 is SQVTM and CDR2 is ANQGSEA. V was clipped by 7 bases and J by 8 bases, with 12 bases between them. In DNA, the CDR3 is TGCAGCGCCCTTCAATCCGATGAGCAGTTCTTC. Encoded protein: CSALQSDEQFF.